This T cell receptor beta chain was profiled in a study of shared clonotypes between healthy human individuals. Study conclusions and caveats: Donor clonotype sharing was expected to depend on sequencing depth.

Worth noting for this clone: Its cognate antigen is unknown.

Sorted-subset replicate PCR reactions were performed with approximately 0.2 ug DNA, corresponding to roughly 27,000 T cell genomes. The repertoire was sequenced with immunoSEQ multiplex PCR; TCRdb's copy has only in-frame clones and lacks some. The table has around 1.6 million clones, 95% to 99% seen once. This CDR3 is 18 amino acids long. Germline CDR1 reads MDHEN; CDR2 reads SYDVKM. V gave up 8 bases and J gave up 0 bases; unmatched junction bases: 16. This chain links TRBV28 with TRBJ2-1, with TRBD2 identical over 7 bases. Sequenced sample: naive CD4+ T cells sorted from blood. Regarding subset: CD45RA+ positively selected. This clonotype originated in a man under 40 in good health. The DNA of the CDR3 is TGTGCCAGCGGGATAGCGGGCCCTGGAGGGAGCTCCTACAATGAGCAGTTCTTC. Its protein product is CASGIAGPGGSSYNEQFF.